This TCR beta chain was sequenced during a study of T cell responses to AZD1222 COVID-19 vaccine. Study overall: Investigators merged groups given second doses at roughly 4 or roughly 12 weeks. Broader study findings: At baseline, just a handful of AZD1222 recipients tested seropositive.

Clones were read by immunoSEQ multiplex PCR, and TCRdb kept only the in-frame ones, dropping some. The data show 150,000 or so clones, with around nine tenths seen just once and 1.5% to 2% held by the top ten. Germline CDR1 is MNHEY and CDR2 is SVGAGI. This CDR3 has 15 residues. With 6 bases clipped from V and 4 bases from J, the junction kept 8 bases outside the gene matches. To note about this clone: Its target is not known.

This material consisted of peripheral blood, taken on day 0 of AZD1222 vaccination. The chain uses TRBV6-5 and TRBJ1-3; 8 nucleotides align to TRBD1. This TCR came from an adult in good health. Here the CDR3 reads CASRSQGARGNTIYF. The DNA of the CDR3 is TGTGCCAGCAGGTCCCAGGGGGCGCGCGGAAACACCATATATTTT.